The 10 T cell receptor beta chains listed next were all sequenced from one sample in a study of shared clonotypes between healthy human individuals. Profiled with immunoSEQ multiplex PCR; TCRdb holds only in-frame clones, not every one. The sample comprises millions of clones, over 85% of which are singletons, and 0.1% to 0.15% rests with the top ten. The sample taken for sequencing was naive CD4+ T cells sorted from blood. Stated subset: CD45RA+ positively selected. The source of these receptors is a man aged 18 to 35 in good health.

The chain couples TRBV18 to TRBJ1-4; TRBD1 aligns across 7 bases. J lost 7 bases, V lost 5 bases, and 13 bases had no gene match. The CDR3 has 16 amino acids. CDR1 is KGHSH and CDR2 is LQKENI in the germline V gene. The CDR3 nucleotides read TGTGCCAGCTCAGAAGTGCACAGGGGACCGGTTGAAAAACTGTTTTTT. Residues: CASSEVHRGPVEKLFF.

The chain is built from TRBV30 and TRBJ2-3; D gene ambiguous. Trimming shortened V by 6 bases and J by 1 base, and 11 bases separated the two germline ends. CDR1 GTSNPN and CDR2 SVGIG come from the germline V gene (reference sequence). The CDR3 has 13 amino acids. CDR3 residues: CACSSVGTDTQYF. DNA for the CDR3: TGTGCCTGCTCCTCGGTTGGCACAGATACGCAGTATTTT.

This chain connects TRBV10-3 to TRBJ2-1; D not certain. The germline V gene encodes CDR1 ENHRY and CDR2 SYGVKD. CDR3 length: 17 residues. The V gene lost 4 bases and the J gene lost 0 bases, with 16 bases spanning the gap. CDR3 protein: CAISATSGASSYNEQFF. CDR3 sequence (DNA): TGTGCCATCAGTGCAACGAGTGGTGCTTCCTCCTACAATGAGCAGTTCTTC.

The chain couples TRBV29-1 to TRBJ1-1; D is ambiguous. Looked up from germline, CDR1 is SQVTM and CDR2 is ANQGSEA. The CDR3 runs to 12 residues. Deletions cut 2 bases from V and 3 bases from J, with 7 bases between. As DNA, the CDR3 is TGCAGCGTTGAACCCTCACACACTGAAGCTTTCTTT. Encoded protein: CSVEPSHTEAFF.

The chain joins TRBV2 to TRBJ1-2; D gene ambiguous. Trimming shortened V by 3 bases and J by 3 bases, and 8 bases separated the two germline ends. The CDR3 is 13 residues long. Per germline, CDR1 SNHLY and CDR2 FYNNEI. The CDR3 bases are TGTGCCAGCAGTGAGGAACAGTACTATGGCTACACCTTC. It encodes CASSEEQYYGYTF.

CDR3 sequence (DNA): TGTGCCAGCAGCCAGGGACTAGCGGGAAGCACAGATACGCAGTATTTT. Residues: CASSQGLAGSTDTQYF. The V and J genes are TRBV7-9 and TRBJ2-3; 13 bases line up with TRBD2. The length of the CDR3 is 16 residues. Trimming at V came to 5 bases and at J to 0 bases, leaving 2 bases not matched to a gene. Germline CDR1 and CDR2: SEHNR and FQNEAQ (reference sequence).

V gene TRBV18 combines with J gene TRBJ2-2; TRBD1 matches 7 bases. The CDR3 length is 15 residues. After removal of 8 bases from V and 6 bases from J, the junction contained 12 bases not matched to a gene. Germline loops: CDR1 KGHSH, CDR2 LQKENI. CDR3 sequence: CASPTGVMESGELFF. CDR3 coding DNA: TGTGCCAGCCCCACAGGGGTGATGGAATCCGGGGAGCTGTTTTTT.

A word on this clone: The same CDR3 also results from other DNA sequences found in this sample. This sequence joins TRBV28 and TRBJ2-3, with 7 bases that match TRBD2. CDR1 and CDR2 from the germline V gene are MDHEN and SYDVKM. The CDR3 runs 14 residues. V dropped 2 bases and J dropped 6; count of bases not matched to a gene: 5. The CDR3 nucleotides read TGTGCCAGCAGTTTAGTGGGAGGGACTGATACGCAGTATTTT. It yields the protein CASSLVGGTDTQYF.

This sequence joins TRBV28 and TRBJ2-7; tentatively, D is TRBD1 or TRBD2 (6 bases each). The V end lost 6 bases, the J end lost 3 bases, and 15 bases lay between the germline ends. The CDR3 has 14 amino acids. From germline, CDR1 is MDHEN and CDR2 SYDVKM. The CDR3 DNA reads TGTGCCAGCAGAGGGGGGACTTCTGTCTACGAGCAGTACTTC. Translating it yields CASRGGTSVYEQYF.

V gene TRBV14 combines with J gene TRBJ1-3, with a tentative D call TRBD1 (5 bases). Germline assignment: CDR1 SGHDN and CDR2 FVKESK. This CDR3 has 14 residues. V was clipped by 1 base and J by 2 bases, with 6 bases between them. The CDR3 protein is CASSQGGTGNTIYF. The CDR3 region has the DNA TGTGCCAGCAGCCAAGGGGGCACTGGAAACACCATATATTTT.